These T cell receptor beta chains were read from a single sample in a study of blood T cell repertoires in COVID-19. The protocol was immunoSEQ multiplex PCR, while the TCRdb copy is restricted to in-frame clones and leaves out a portion. Here the sample spans about 120,000 clones, approximately 85% being singletons. Input material: peripheral blood. Source of these receptors: a man aged 80 or over with acute or convalescent COVID-19. Each CDR3 is given with its conserved first and last residue. The order of the fields is J gene, V gene, clone size, CDR3 length, D gene, CDR3 protein, CDR3 DNA. The D gene is left open where the match is weak. The size of a clone is reported for some rows only, either as once, few or many, or as a class for expanded clones.

TRBJ1-1	TRBV19	-	14	TRBD1	CASRPQGAATEAFF	TGTGCCAGTAGGCCACAGGGGGCCGCCACTGAAGCTTTCTTT
TRBJ1-2	TRBV5-6	once	12	-	CASSPGPGGYTF	TGTGCCAGCAGCCCAGGGCCGGGTGGCTACACCTTC
TRBJ2-1	TRBV4-3	-	15	TRBD2	CASSPEAGSYNEQFF	TGCGCCAGCAGCCCCGAAGCGGGATCCTACAATGAGCAGTTCTTC
TRBJ2-3	TRBV4-1	-	15	-	CASSQDTSFADTQYF	TGCGCCAGCAGCCAAGACACTTCCTTCGCGGATACGCAGTATTTT
TRBJ1-1	TRBV27	-	14	-	CASSLGGVNTEAFF	TGTGCCAGCAGTTTGGGCGGGGTGAACACTGAAGCTTTCTTT
TRBJ2-1	TRBV7-2	-	17	TRBD1	CASSLAGTGAIYNEQFF	TGTGCCAGCAGCTTAGCGGGGACAGGGGCGATTTACAATGAGCAGTTCTTC
TRBJ1-1	TRBV11-2	-	14	-	CASSFNQKNTEAFF	TGTGCCAGCAGCTTTAATCAGAAGAACACTGAAGCTTTCTTT
TRBJ1-2	TRBV28	-	13	-	CASSQQGAYGYTF	TGTGCCAGCAGCCAACAGGGAGCCTATGGCTACACCTTC
TRBJ2-5	TRBV5-4	few	15	TRBD2	CASSLDGGLQETQYF	TGTGCCAGCAGCTTGGACGGGGGACTACAAGAGACCCAGTACTTC
TRBJ1-1	TRBV5-1	once	14	-	CASSLAGNTAEAFF	TGCGCCAGCAGCTTGGCGGGGAACACAGCTGAAGCTTTCTTT
TRBJ1-1	TRBV6-5	-	15	TRBD1	CASSYSGTGNTEAFF	TGTGCCAGCAGTTACTCCGGGACAGGGAACACTGAAGCTTTCTTT
TRBJ1-2	TRBV11-2	few	15	-	CASSLRPGWNYGYTF	TGTGCCAGCAGCTTAAGGCCAGGTTGGAACTATGGCTACACCTTC
TRBJ2-7	TRBV2	-	16	-	CASSEAGAGKEYEQYF	TGTGCCAGCAGTGAAGCGGGGGCGGGCAAAGAGTACGAGCAGTACTTC
TRBJ2-2	TRBV11-3	-	14	-	CASRRTTRAGELFF	TGTGCCAGCAGACGGACTACTAGGGCCGGGGAGCTGTTTTTT
TRBJ1-2	TRBV5-4	-	17	-	CASSLGGGGALNYGYTF	TGTGCCAGCAGCTTGGGGGGAGGAGGAGCCCTAAACTATGGCTACACCTTC
TRBJ1-3	TRBV5-5	few	15	TRBD1	CASSGTGISGNTIYF	TGTGCCAGCAGCGGGACAGGGATCTCTGGAAACACCATATATTTT
TRBJ2-5	TRBV7-2	once	16	TRBD2	CASSPGSWTSGETQYF	TGTGCCAGCAGCCCGGGTAGCTGGACTAGCGGGGAGACCCAGTACTTC
TRBJ1-2	TRBV4-2	-	17	-	CASSQDKAGREGYGYTF	TGTGCCAGCAGCCAAGATAAGGCAGGTAGAGAAGGCTATGGCTACACCTTC
TRBJ1-5	TRBV6-4	-	13	-	CASSRERNQPQHF	TGTGCCAGCAGCAGGGAACGCAATCAGCCCCAGCATTTT
TRBJ1-2	TRBV20-1	-	13	-	CSASTTGIYGYTF	TGCAGTGCTAGTACCACAGGGATCTATGGCTACACCTTC
TRBJ1-4	TRBV6-5	-	14	-	CASSRRGGSEKLFF	TGTGCCAGCAGTCGAAGGGGGGGAAGTGAAAAACTGTTTTTT
TRBJ1-2	TRBV7-2	-	14	TRBD1	CASGLTAYDRAASF	TGTGCCAGCGGATTGACAGCGTACGACAGGGCTGCTTCCTTC
TRBJ1-2	TRBV9	-	13	-	CASSPSPRDGYTF	TGTGCCAGCAGCCCTAGCCCCCGGGATGGCTACACCTTC
TRBJ1-2	TRBV28	-	12	TRBD1	CASGTGLKGYTF	TGTGCCAGCGGGACAGGTCTAAAGGGCTACACCTTC
TRBJ2-6	TRBV5-8	-	17	TRBD1	CASSIGQVGSGANVLTF	TGTGCCAGCAGCATAGGACAGGTCGGCTCTGGGGCCAACGTCCTGACTTTC
TRBJ1-3	TRBV5-1	once	15	-	CASSLDAGTGNTIYF	TGCGCCAGCAGCTTGGATGCGGGAACTGGAAACACCATATATTTT
TRBJ1-1	TRBV2	-	12	TRBD1	CASRPTGGRAFF	TGTGCCAGCAGGCCTACAGGGGGCCGAGCTTTCTTT